Following are 7 T cell receptor beta chains from one sample sequenced in a study of blood T cell repertoires in COVID-19. Generated by immunoSEQ multiplex PCR, the TCRdb table keeps only in-frame clones and is missing some. Among tens of thousands of clones listed, more than 75% were seen once. Specimen: peripheral blood. The receptors originated from a man older than 75 with active COVID-19.

J is TRBJ2-3 and V is TRBV29-1, with D possibly TRBD2 on 6 matching bases. The CDR3 contains 12 residues. V was trimmed by 7 bases and J by 5 bases, leaving 13 bases between them. CDR1 SQVTM and CDR2 ANQGSEA come from the germline V gene. The CDR3 coding sequence is TGCAGCGACACGGCGGGACTAGATACGCAGTATTTT. It is translated as CSDTAGLDTQYF.

This rearrangement joins TRBV9 to TRBJ1-6; D unclear. V lost 1 base to trimming and J lost 9 bases, with 17 bases between them. Germline V gene lookup returns CDR1 SGDLS and CDR2 YYNGEE. The CDR3 loop spans 16 amino acids. The chain's CDR3 is CASSVTDYMTTSPLHF. DNA of the CDR3: TGTGCCAGCAGCGTAACCGACTACATGACGACTTCACCCCTCCACTTT.

The chain uses TRBV28 and TRBJ1-6; D uncertain. Germline V gives CDR1 MDHEN, CDR2 SYDVKM. V lost 7 bases and J lost 5, with 9 bases in between. The CDR3 loop spans 13 amino acids. The CDR3 coding sequence is TGTGCCAGCACGGGAAACCATAATTCACCCCTCCACTTT. Amino acids: CASTGNHNSPLHF.

This chain joins TRBV6-5 and TRBJ1-6; D uncertain. This CDR3 is 13 amino acids long. The V and J ends lost 3 bases and 5 bases respectively, with 5 bases between them. Germline-derived CDR1 and CDR2 are MNHEY and SVGAGI. In nucleotides, the CDR3 is TGTGCCAGCAGTTATTCTGATAATTCACCCCTCCACTTT. This encodes CASSYSDNSPLHF.

This sequence joins TRBV2 and TRBJ2-7; D ambiguous. V lost 3 bases, J lost 3 bases, and 6 bases lay in between. This CDR3 is 12 amino acids long. The germline V gene has CDR1 SNHLY and CDR2 FYNNEI. CDR3 loop: CASSEQVYEQYF. CDR3 bases: TGTGCCAGCAGTGAGCAGGTCTACGAGCAGTACTTC.

The chain links TRBV10-3 to TRBJ1-2; perhaps TRBD1 as D (6 bases). V was pared by 5 bases and J by 5 bases, with 15 bases between. The CDR3 has 14 residues. CDR1 is ENHRY, CDR2 SYGVKD, per germline. The CDR3 is CAISSDTGPYGYTF. The CDR3 nucleotides are TGTGCCATCAGTAGCGACACAGGGCCATATGGCTACACCTTC.

This clone was observed a handful of times. The CDR3 protein is CASSPPSTSAEQYF. CDR3 nucleotide sequence: TGTGCCAGCTCACCACCGTCGACTAGCGCCGAGCAGTACTTC. The chain couples TRBV18 to TRBJ2-7; 8 bases agree with TRBD2. The ends lost 0 bases at V and 6 bases at J; junction bases unmatched: 4. Germline assignment: CDR1 KGHSH and CDR2 LQKENI. There are 14 residues in the CDR3.